Presented here are 3 T cell receptor beta chains from one specimen sequenced in a study of regulatory T cells in long-lasting Graves disease. Time point defined: newly diagnosed GD, antithyroid drugs for less than 3 months. The TCR library was made from RNA extracted from PBMCs. Researchers made TCR beta libraries by using iRepertoire HTBI primers and running Arm-PCR on CDR3 regions. Each CDR3 protein is one row after TCRdb ran MiXCR on the multiplex PCR reads. The sample contains more than 450,000 distinct CDR3 sequences, 12% of which appear only once. This same sample was also part of a study on T cells in Graves' hyperthyroidism and ophthalmopathy.

The sample here was peripheral blood mononuclear cells (PBMCs), taken at new diagnosis, from a patient treated with antithyroid drugs. These receptors were obtained from a woman aged 25 to 45 with Graves disease.

In its sample, this clonotype was seen many times. The genes are TRBV7-9 and TRBJ1-4; 8 bases are shared with TRBD1. The germline CDR1 and CDR2 sequences are SEHNR and FQNEAQ (reference sequence). The CDR3 length is 16 residues. The junction had 7 bases not matched to a gene; V was cut back by 4 bases and J by 3 bases. This chain's CDR3 is CASSSRTGRSNEKLFF. The DNA of the CDR3 is TGTGCCAGCAGCTCACGGACAGGGCGGTCTAATGAAAAACTGTTTTTT.

This clonotype was detected a few times. The J gene is TRBJ1-5, the V gene TRBV6-1; no clear D gene. Germline V gives CDR1 MNHNS, CDR2 SASEGT. The germline V and J ends were trimmed by 4 bases and 10 bases, with 8 bases remaining between them. The CDR3 covers 11 residues. The CDR3 coding sequence is TGTGCCAGCAGTGGCCTCCACCCCCAGCATTTT. It translates to CASSGLHPQHF.

The chain has TRBV4-2 and TRBJ2-1; D is unclear. CDR3 length: 11 residues. With 1 base removed from V and 7 bases from J, the gap between germline ends came to 2 bases. Per germline, CDR1 LGHNA and CDR2 YNFKEQ. CDR3 DNA: TGTGCCAGCAGCCAAGCGAATGAGCAGTTCTTC. This codes for CASSQANEQFF.